This record looks at one T cell receptor (beta chain) sequence and its context. TCRs were sequenced from a few patients responding to pembrolizumab. The sample is drawn from a study of PD-1 blockade in mismatch repair-deficient tumors. Libraries were prepared by immunoSEQ multiplex PCR; TCRdb keeps only in-frame clonotypes and omits some of them. The sample holds about 68,000 clones; about 78% are singletons and the top ten take approximately 5%. Specimen: peripheral blood, collected 2 weeks after starting pembrolizumab. This TCR derives from an adult with mismatch repair-deficient cancer.

CDR3 in amino acids: CASSLDGTGGALGYTF. As DNA, the CDR3 is TGTGCCAGCAGCTTAGACGGGACAGGGGGCGCCTTGGGCTACACCTTC. The chain combines TRBV7-9 with TRBJ1-2; 12 positions match TRBD1. After removal of 1 base from V and 8 bases from J, the junction contained 8 bases not matched to a gene. The germline V gene has CDR1 SEHNR and CDR2 FQNEAQ (reference sequence). CDR3 size: 16 residues. The whole variable domain, remainder taken from reference TRBV7-9 and TRBJ1-2, is DTGVSQNPRHKITKRGQNVTFRCDPISEHNRLYWYRQTLGQGPEFLTYFQNEAQLEKSRLLSDRFSAERPKGSFSTLEIQRTEQGDSAMYLCASSLDGTGGALGYTFGSGTRLTVV.